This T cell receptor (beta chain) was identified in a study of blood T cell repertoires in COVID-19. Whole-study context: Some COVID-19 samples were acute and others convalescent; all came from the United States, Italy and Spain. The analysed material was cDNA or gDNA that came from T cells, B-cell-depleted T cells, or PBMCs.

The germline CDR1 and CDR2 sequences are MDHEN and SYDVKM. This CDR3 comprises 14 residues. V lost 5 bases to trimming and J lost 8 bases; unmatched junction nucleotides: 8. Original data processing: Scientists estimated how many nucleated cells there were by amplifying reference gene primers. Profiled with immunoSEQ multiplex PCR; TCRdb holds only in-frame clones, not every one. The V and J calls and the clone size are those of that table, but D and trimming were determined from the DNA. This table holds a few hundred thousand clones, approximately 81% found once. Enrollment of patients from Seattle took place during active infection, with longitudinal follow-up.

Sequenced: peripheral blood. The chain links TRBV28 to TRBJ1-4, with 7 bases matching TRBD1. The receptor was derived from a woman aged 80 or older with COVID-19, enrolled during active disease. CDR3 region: CASSPGTVGEKLFF. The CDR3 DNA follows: TGTGCCAGCAGTCCCGGGACAGTGGGGGAAAAACTGTTTTTT. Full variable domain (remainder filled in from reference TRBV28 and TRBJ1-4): DVKVTQSSRYLVKRTGEKVFLECVQDMDHENMFWYRQDPGLGLRLIYFSYDVKMKEKGDIPEGYSVSREKKERFSLILESASTNQTSMYLCASSPGTVGEKLFFGSGTQLSVL.